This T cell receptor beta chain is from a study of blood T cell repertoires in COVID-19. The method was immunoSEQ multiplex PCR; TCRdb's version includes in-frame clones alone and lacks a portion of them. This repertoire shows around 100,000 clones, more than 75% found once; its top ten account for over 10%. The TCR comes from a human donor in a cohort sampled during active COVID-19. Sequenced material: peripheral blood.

CDR3 bases: TGCAGTGCCCCCTTCGCCGGGGAGCTGTTTTTT. Protein sequence: CSAPFAGELFF. The chain is built from TRBV20-1 and TRBJ2-2; D not certain. V was clipped by 6 bases and J by 6 bases, with 8 bases between them. The CDR3 extends over 11 amino acids. Germline loops: CDR1 DFQATT, CDR2 SNEGSKA (reference sequence).